The 18 T cell receptor beta chains below were found in one sample sequenced in a study of T-cell memory formation after mild COVID-19. TCRdb reanalysed the 5' RACE reads using MiXCR and keeps one entry per CDR3 protein. The sample has 250,000 to 350,000 distinct CDR3 sequences; approximately 20% are singletons. The sequenced sample was PBMCs or a T cell subset sorted from them (not recorded which). These receptors were obtained from a man younger than 35 who had mild COVID-19 (a few samples of this study predate the infection). Cell type and time point are not known.

The rearrangement uses TRBV4-2 and TRBJ1-1; 10 bases fit TRBD1. V shed 2 bases and J 4 bases; nucleotides not matched to a gene: 4. The CDR3 spans 15 residues. Germline CDR1 LGHNA, CDR2 YNFKEQ. In nucleotides, the CDR3 is TGTGCCAGCAGCCAATCCGGGACAGGGGTCACTGAAGCTTTCTTT. Translating it yields CASSQSGTGVTEAFF.

In this sample, this clonotype turned up a few times. CDR3 in DNA: TGTGCCAGCTCCTCCCCGGGACAGAGTTACGAGCAGTACTTC. Translated, it gives CASSSPGQSYEQYF. The J gene is TRBJ2-7, the V gene TRBV7-2; 7 positions agree with TRBD1. CDR1 and CDR2 (germline): SGHTA, FQGNSA. The CDR3 runs to 14 residues. The junction had 11 bases not matched to a gene; V was cut back by 8 bases and J by 4 bases.

As concerns this clonotype: A junction boundary mismatches the germline segment, possibly from a read error. This chain joins TRBV20-1 and TRBJ2-3; 7 nucleotides align to TRBD1. CDR1 is DFQATT, CDR2 SNEGSKA, per germline (reference sequence). This CDR3 has 11 amino acids. CDR3 in amino acids: CSAVTDRVHFF. The CDR3, as DNA: TGCAGTGCCGTTACCGACAGGGTCCATTTTTTT.

The sample holds many counts of this clonotype. The chain is built from TRBV7-3 and TRBJ2-7; possible D gene TRBD1, 6 bases. CDR3 length: 14 residues. Germline lookup yields CDR1 SGHTA and CDR2 FQGTGA. V lost 2 bases to trimming and J lost 2 bases, with 10 bases between them. CDR3 nucleotide sequence: TGTGCCAGCAGCTTATTAGCAGGGGCCTACGAGCAGTACTTC. It yields the protein CASSLLAGAYEQYF.

In DNA form, the CDR3 reads TGCAGTGCTAGAGAGCGGGACAGGGGGAACGGGGAGCTGTTTTTT. Its translation: CSARERDRGNGELFF. The genes are TRBV20-1 and TRBJ2-2; 11 nucleotides align to TRBD1. The CDR3 length is 15 residues. CDR1 is DFQATT and CDR2 is SNEGSKA in the germline V gene (reference sequence). V lost 0 bases to trimming and J lost 7 bases; unmatched junction nucleotides: 4.

This clonotype was observed a handful of times. V usage is TRBV12-3 or TRBV12-4 and J usage is TRBJ2-1; 7 bases fit TRBD1. This CDR3 comprises 18 residues. Trimming removed 1 base from V and 9 bases from J; junction bases left unmatched: 18. The CDR3: CASSLGLTGLLDLGEQFF. In DNA form, the CDR3 reads TGTGCCAGCAGTTTAGGCCTGACAGGGTTACTAGACCTCGGTGAGCAGTTCTTC.

This sequence joins TRBV2 and TRBJ2-1; D remains unclear. The V end was cut by 6 bases, the J end by 8 bases, with 14 bases between. CDR1 is SNHLY and CDR2 is FYNNEI in the germline V gene. The CDR3 totals 13 residues. The CDR3 sequence: CASRRLVGDEQFF. In DNA form, the CDR3 reads TGTGCCAGCAGAAGGCTAGTAGGCGATGAGCAGTTCTTC.

This rearrangement joins TRBV28 to TRBJ2-2; D perhaps matches TRBD2 (7 bases). Germline CDR1 is MDHEN and CDR2 is SYDVKM. This CDR3 is 14 amino acids long. Trimming removed 2 bases from V and 4 bases from J, with 8 bases in between. This CDR3 is CASSLAGATGELFF. The CDR3 nucleotides are TGTGCCAGCAGTTTAGCGGGGGCCACCGGGGAGCTGTTTTTT.

This chain links TRBV7-2 with TRBJ1-2; D is perhaps TRBD1 (6 bases). Trimming stripped 2 bases from V and 5 bases from J, with 12 bases between. CDR3 length equals 14 residues. Germline loops: CDR1 SGHTA, CDR2 FQGNSA. DNA of the CDR3: TGTGCCAGCAGCTTATCGGACAGAAAGTATGGCTACACCTTC. Translated, it gives CASSLSDRKYGYTF.

This clonotype was found a few times. V usage is TRBV6-5 and J usage is TRBJ2-2; D is perhaps TRBD2 (5 bases). Per the germline V gene, CDR1 is MNHEY and CDR2 is SVGAGI. The CDR3 is 16 residues long. With 5 bases removed from V and 6 bases from J, the gap between germline ends came to 19 bases. The DNA of the CDR3 is TGTGCCAGCAGTCCCCCGGGATTTGGCTGGGCCGGGGAGCTGTTTTTT. Translation: CASSPPGFGWAGELFF.

The chain is built from TRBV7-2 and TRBJ2-5; perhaps D is TRBD1 or TRBD2 (7 bases each). With 6 bases removed from V and 1 base from J, the gap between germline ends came to 12 bases. Looked up from germline, CDR1 is SGHTA and CDR2 is FQGNSA. The CDR3 runs 14 residues. As DNA, the CDR3 is TGTGCCAGCAGGCCAGGGGGGGGCCAAGAGACCCAGTACTTC. This encodes CASRPGGGQETQYF.

A few counts support this clonotype. DNA of the CDR3: TGTGCCAGCACCTTCCTGGGGGGACTAGCGAGGTACCGAGATACGCAGTATTTT. The encoded protein is CASTFLGGLARYRDTQYF. The chain links TRBV7-9 to TRBJ2-3; 10 bases align to TRBD2. Trimming removed 7 bases from V and 5 bases from J; junction bases left unmatched: 18. Looked up from germline, CDR1 is SEHNR and CDR2 is FQNEAQ (reference sequence). The CDR3 runs 18 residues.

The V and J genes are TRBV6-2 or TRBV6-3 and TRBJ2-5; D uncertain. Per germline, CDR1 MNHEY and CDR2 SVGEGT. The CDR3 runs to 16 residues. Trimming cost V 6 bases and J 5 bases, with 22 bases left between them. The CDR3, as DNA: TGTGCCAGCAGCTACCCTCTGGGTAGCCGTACCGAGACCCAGTACTTC. This codes for CASSYPLGSRTETQYF.

This rearrangement joins TRBV28 to TRBJ2-1; D might be TRBD1 (5 bases). Trimming took off 6 bases at V and 10 bases at J, with 13 bases between the two ends. This CDR3 spans 12 amino acids. Germline lookup yields CDR1 MDHEN and CDR2 SYDVKM. The CDR3 is CASSLGHPEQFF. The CDR3 region has the DNA TGTGCCAGCAGCCTTGGACACCCCGAGCAGTTCTTC.

The chain links TRBV5-6 to TRBJ2-4; 7 positions match TRBD1. V dropped 2 bases and J dropped 4; count of bases not matched to a gene: 3. This CDR3 spans 14 amino acids. The germline V gene encodes CDR1 SGHDT and CDR2 YYEEEE. The CDR3 loop is CASSFRDSKNIQYF. The CDR3 bases are TGTGCCAGCAGCTTCCGGGACAGTAAAAACATTCAGTACTTC.

There are a few counts of this clonotype. V is TRBV4-3 and J is TRBJ2-1, with 8 nucleotides matching TRBD2. J gave up 4 bases and V 0 bases, and 5 bases lay outside the gene matches. Germline CDR1 reads LGHNA; CDR2 reads YSLEER. The length of the CDR3 is 16 residues. CDR3 sequence (DNA): TGCGCCAGCAGCCAAGATACGGGGGGGTCTTACAATGAGCAGTTCTTC. It is translated as CASSQDTGGSYNEQFF.

The chain couples TRBV27 to TRBJ2-6, with 7 nucleotides matching TRBD1. Germline lookup yields CDR1 MNHEY and CDR2 SMNVEV (reference sequence). This CDR3 has 17 amino acids. The V and J ends lost 4 bases and 3 bases, in that order; junction bases with no gene match: 9. The CDR3 spells CASSWKGGAGGANVLTF. Here the CDR3 DNA reads TGTGCCAGCAGTTGGAAAGGGGGCGCAGGTGGGGCCAACGTCCTGACTTTC.

This clonotype was seen a few times. The chain joins TRBV6-5 to TRBJ2-3; D ambiguous. The CDR3 has 13 amino acids. Trimming stripped 6 bases from V and 5 bases from J, with 12 bases between. Germline V gene data show CDR1 as MNHEY and CDR2 as SVGAGI. The CDR3 spells CASSPRPRDTQYF. Written as DNA, the CDR3 is TGTGCCAGCAGCCCCCGGCCGCGAGATACGCAGTATTTT.